The 20 T cell receptor beta chains presented below share a single source sample, sequenced in a study of T cells in Graves' hyperthyroidism and ophthalmopathy. From RNA transcripts, TCR beta CDR3 regions were amplified. RT-PCR in the first round (using the HTBI primer set) targeted the TCR CDR3. Using its own MiXCR run on the multiplex PCR reads, TCRdb lists one record per CDR3 protein. Found here are about 59,000 distinct CDR3 sequences, under 70% of them singletons; the top ten hold more than 3%. What was sequenced was blood. The receptors originated from a woman aged 55-69 years with Graves' ophthalmopathy.

In nucleotides, the CDR3 is TGCGCCAGCAGCCGTAGCCCTAGCGGGGGGGCCGAAAACATTCAGTACTTC. Its protein product is CASSRSPSGGAENIQYF. The V call is TRBV4-3, the J call TRBJ2-4, with TRBD2 identical over 12 bases. After removal of 4 bases from V and 5 bases from J, the junction contained 9 bases not matched to a gene. Germline lookup yields CDR1 LGHNA and CDR2 YSLEER. This CDR3 contains 17 residues.

The gene calls are TRBV5-4 and TRBJ2-7; TRBD2 is a possible D gene (6 bases). Trimming took 5 bases from V and 6 from J, leaving 18 bases between them. Germline V gene lookup returns CDR1 SGHNT and CDR2 YYREEE (reference sequence). This CDR3 comprises 14 residues. CDR3 sequence: CASRRDSSHGEQYF. CDR3 DNA: TGTGCCAGCAGAAGGGACTCTTCGCATGGCGAGCAGTACTTC.

This clonotype was picked up many times. A much larger clone differs by one base, so this may be a read error. The rearrangement uses TRBV6-2 or TRBV6-3 and TRBJ1-5; 7 bases align to TRBD1. The germline V gene encodes CDR1 MNHEY and CDR2 SVGEGT. The CDR3 loop spans 14 amino acids. The junction had 14 bases not matched to a gene; V was cut back by 7 bases and J by 11 bases. CDR3 amino acids: CASTPGQTVMAQHF. DNA of the CDR3: TGTGCCAGCACTCCGGGACAGACGGTTATGGCCCAGCATTTT.

This clonotype appeared many times. This rearrangement joins TRBV20-1 to TRBJ1-1; TRBD1 might be the D (5 bases). V was trimmed by 0 bases and J by 0 bases, leaving 14 bases between them. The CDR3 is 16 amino acids. Germline V CDR1 and CDR2: DFQATT, SNEGSKA (reference sequence). CDR3 sequence reads: CSARDVLDSMNTEAFF. The CDR3 coding sequence is TGCAGTGCTAGAGATGTATTAGACAGTATGAACACTGAAGCTTTCTTT.

In regard to this clonotype: Mismatch with germline at one junction end may stem from a read error. The chain combines TRBV7-7 with TRBJ2-5; TRBD1 matches 8 bases. CDR3 length: 15 residues. CDR1 and CDR2 (germline): SSHAT, FNYEAQ (reference sequence). CDR3 loop: CASSLDGTGQETQYF. The DNA for the CDR3 is TGTGCTAGCAGCTTAGATGGGACAGGCCAAGAGACCCAGTACTTC.

With regard to this clonotype: At one end the junction does not follow the germline gene, possibly because of a read error. The genes are TRBV7-2 and TRBJ2-2; perhaps TRBD2 as D (6 bases). The CDR3 extends over 12 amino acids. Germline V CDR1 and CDR2: SGHTA, FQGNSA. The CDR3 DNA is TGTGCCAGCAGCTCGATAGCCGGGGGGCTGTTTTTT. This translates into CASSSIAGGLFF. The whole variable domain, filled in from reference TRBV7-2 and TRBJ2-2, reads GAGVSQSPSNKVTEKGKDVELRCDPISGHTALYWYRQSLGQGLEFLIYFQGNSAPDKSGLPSDRFSAERTGGSVSTLTIQRTQQEDSAVYLCASSSIAGGLFFGEGSRLTVL.

Only a few counts were recorded for this clonotype. Germline is not matched at one junction end, which may reflect a read error. The CDR3 DNA sequence: TGTGCCAGCAGCTTGGCCTTTCCTGGGGGCGGGTACGAGCGGTACTTC. It encodes CASSLAFPGGGYERYF. The rearrangement links TRBV5-6 to TRBJ2-7; possible D gene TRBD1, 6 bases. Germline values: CDR1 SGHDT, CDR2 YYEEEE. The CDR3 loop spans 16 amino acids.

This clonotype was seen repeatedly, ten times or more. The chain has TRBV5-6 and TRBJ1-4; unclear D gene. With 2 bases removed from V and 3 bases from J, the gap between germline ends came to 11 bases. CDR1 and CDR2 from the germline V gene are SGHDT and YYEEEE. The CDR3 is 15 residues long. This CDR3 is CASSFPRLANEKLFF. The CDR3 DNA is TGTGCCAGCAGCTTCCCCAGGCTGGCTAATGAAAAACTGTTTTTT.

About this clonotype: A junction boundary mismatches the germline segment, possibly from a read error. J is TRBJ2-3 and V is TRBV7-7; 11 nucleotides agree with TRBD2. The germline CDR1 and CDR2 sequences are SSHAT and FNYEAQ (reference sequence). The CDR3 totals 14 residues. The CDR3: CASSLAGGRGTQYF. In DNA, the CDR3 is TGTGCCAGCAGCCTAGCGGGAGGCAGGGGGACGCAGTATTTT.

This clonotype rates as medium-sized. The genes are TRBV25-1 and TRBJ2-3, with D hard to call. Trimming removed 3 bases at V and 8 bases at J, with 18 bases between. The CDR3 is 15 residues long. The V gene's germline CDR1 is MGHDK and CDR2 SYGVNS. The CDR3 loop reads CASSDYSIARGTQYF. In DNA form, the CDR3 reads TGTGCCAGCAGTGACTACAGTATAGCACGAGGTACGCAGTATTTT.

Ten or more counts support this clonotype. As DNA, the CDR3 is TGTGCCACCTACGGGGAAGGGTTCACTGAAGCTTTCTTT. Translating gives CATYGEGFTEAFF. This chain connects TRBV7-9 to TRBJ1-1; D remains ambiguous. The germline CDR1 and CDR2 sequences are SEHNR and FQNEAQ (reference sequence). The CDR3 is 13 residues long. V was trimmed by 10 bases and J by 4 bases, leaving 16 bases between them.

V usage is TRBV29-1 and J usage is TRBJ2-1; perhaps TRBD2 as D (5 bases). The CDR3 totals 12 residues. Between the trimmed V and J ends, which lost 7 bases and 1 base, there was a span of 8 bases. The germline gives CDR1 SQVTM, CDR2 ANQGSEA. The CDR3 spells CSAGISYNEQFF. The CDR3, as DNA: TGCAGCGCCGGGATTTCCTACAATGAGCAGTTCTTC.

The rearrangement joins TRBV5-8 to TRBJ2-7, with unresolved D. CDR3 length equals 13 residues. In germline, CDR1 is SGHTS, CDR2 YDEGEE. The V end lost 5 bases, the J end lost 2 bases, and 11 bases lay between the germline ends. The CDR3 protein is CASSSDGTYEQYF. The CDR3 nucleotides are TGTGCCAGCAGTTCGGACGGAACCTACGAGCAGTACTTC.

This clonotype has a count of ten or more. The rearrangement links TRBV28 to TRBJ2-2; D call uncertain. Germline V gene data show CDR1 as MDHEN and CDR2 as SYDVKM. The CDR3 is made up of 14 amino acids. V lost 6 bases, J lost 0 bases, and 8 bases lay in between. DNA of the CDR3: TGTGCCAGCAGACTTGAGCCGAACACCGGGGAGCTGTTTTTT. Translated, it gives CASRLEPNTGELFF. Combining the CDR3 with reference TRBV28 and TRBJ2-2 gives the whole variable domain DVKVTQSSRYLVKRTGEKVFLECVQDMDHENMFWYRQDPGLGLRLIYFSYDVKMKEKGDIPEGYSVSREKKERFSLILESASTNQTSMYLCASRLEPNTGELFFGEGSRLTVL.

CDR3 in amino acids: CASSLRWGTREQYF. As DNA, the CDR3 is TGTGCCAGCAGCTTGAGATGGGGGACCCGCGAGCAGTACTTC. J is TRBJ2-7 and V is TRBV5-4; possibly TRBD1 or TRBD2 for D (5 bases each). In germline, CDR1 is SGHNT, CDR2 YYREEE (reference sequence). The CDR3 has 14 residues. Trimming took 1 base from V and 6 from J, leaving 14 bases between them.

The chain combines TRBV24-1 with TRBJ2-1; 13 bases fit TRBD2. From germline, CDR1 is KGHDR and CDR2 SFDVKD. V trimming: 4 bases; J trimming: 0 bases; junction bases outside the gene matches: 5. The CDR3 contains 18 residues. CDR3 DNA: TGTGCCACCAGTGACACTAGCGGGAGGGCCTCCTCCTACAATGAGCAGTTCTTC. Amino acid sequence: CATSDTSGRASSYNEQFF.

Note on this clonotype: The junction and the germline gene differ at one end; a read error may be behind it. J is TRBJ1-6 and V is TRBV7-2, with unresolved D. The CDR3 has 15 amino acids. Germline lookup yields CDR1 SGHTA and CDR2 FQGNSA. The CDR3 spells CASKEGSAINTPFHF. In DNA, the CDR3 is TGTGCCAGCAAGGAGGGTTCGGCCATTAATACACCCTTCCACTTT.

The CDR3 reads CASSPDSAEAFF. DNA for the CDR3: TGTGCCAGCAGCCCTGACAGTGCTGAAGCTTTCTTT. The chain employs TRBV7-9 and TRBJ1-1; a possible D gene is TRBD1 (5 bases). Germline V lookup: CDR1 SEHNR, CDR2 FQNEAQ (reference sequence). CDR3 length: 12 residues. V was pared by 5 bases and J by 6 bases, with 10 bases between.

Here the CDR3 DNA reads TGCAGTGCGGACCGAGCGGGGGGTTTCGGTGAGCAGTATTTT. This translates into CSADRAGGFGEQYF. The V call is TRBV20-1, the J call TRBJ2-3; 9 bases map to TRBD2. V shed 6 bases, J shed 11 bases, and the junction held 15 bases outside the gene matches. Germline CDR1 DFQATT, CDR2 SNEGSKA (reference sequence). The CDR3 is made up of 14 amino acids.

The rearrangement joins TRBV20-1 to TRBJ1-2; D call uncertain. Trimming left V 3 bases short and J 10 bases short, with 6 bases between. The CDR3 totals 9 residues. Per the germline V gene, CDR1 is DFQATT and CDR2 is SNEGSKA (reference sequence). DNA of the CDR3: TGCAGTGCTAGGGAGGACTACACCTTC. It is translated as CSAREDYTF.